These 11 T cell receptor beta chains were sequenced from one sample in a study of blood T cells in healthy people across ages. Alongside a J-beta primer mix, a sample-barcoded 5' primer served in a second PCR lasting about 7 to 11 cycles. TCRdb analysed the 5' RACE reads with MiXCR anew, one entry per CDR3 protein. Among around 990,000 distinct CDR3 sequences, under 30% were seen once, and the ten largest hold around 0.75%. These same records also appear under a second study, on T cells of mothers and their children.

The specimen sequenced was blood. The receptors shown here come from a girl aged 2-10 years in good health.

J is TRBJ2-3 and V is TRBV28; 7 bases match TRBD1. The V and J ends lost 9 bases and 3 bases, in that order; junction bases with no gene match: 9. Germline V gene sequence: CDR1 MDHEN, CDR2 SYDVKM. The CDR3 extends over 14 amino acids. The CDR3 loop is CASINPGQTDTQYF. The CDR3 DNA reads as TGTGCCAGTATCAATCCGGGACAGACAGATACGCAGTATTTT.

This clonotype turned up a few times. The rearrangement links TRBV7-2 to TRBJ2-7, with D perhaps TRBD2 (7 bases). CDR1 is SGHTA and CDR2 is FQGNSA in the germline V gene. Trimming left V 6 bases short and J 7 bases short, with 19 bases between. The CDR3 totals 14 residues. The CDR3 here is CASSNGGPPSEQYF. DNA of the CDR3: TGTGCCAGCAGTAACGGGGGGCCCCCTTCGGAGCAGTACTTC.

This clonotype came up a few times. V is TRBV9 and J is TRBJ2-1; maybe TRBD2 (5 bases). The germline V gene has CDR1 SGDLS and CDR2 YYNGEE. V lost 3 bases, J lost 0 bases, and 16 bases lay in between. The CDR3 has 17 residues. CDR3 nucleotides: TGTGCCAGCAGCGCTTCTAAAGCGGCAAGCTCCTACAATGAGCAGTTCTTC. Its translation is CASSASKAASSYNEQFF.

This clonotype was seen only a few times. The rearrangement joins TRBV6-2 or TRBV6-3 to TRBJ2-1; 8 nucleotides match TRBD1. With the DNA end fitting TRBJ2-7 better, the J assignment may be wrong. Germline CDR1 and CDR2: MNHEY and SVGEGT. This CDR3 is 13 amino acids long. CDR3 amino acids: CASEGGQDYEQYF. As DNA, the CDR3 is TGTGCCAGCGAGGGGGGACAGGACTACGAGCAGTACTTC.

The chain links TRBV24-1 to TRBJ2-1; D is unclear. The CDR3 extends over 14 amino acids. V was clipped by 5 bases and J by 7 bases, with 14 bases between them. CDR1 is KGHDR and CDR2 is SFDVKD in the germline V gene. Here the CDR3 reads CATSGSLGINEQFF. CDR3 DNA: TGTGCCACCAGTGGGTCTTTGGGCATTAATGAGCAGTTCTTC.

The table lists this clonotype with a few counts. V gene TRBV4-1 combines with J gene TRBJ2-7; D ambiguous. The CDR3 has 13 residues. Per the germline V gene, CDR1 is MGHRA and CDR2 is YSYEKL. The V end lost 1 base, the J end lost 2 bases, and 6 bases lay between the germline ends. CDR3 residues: CASSQAGTYEQYF. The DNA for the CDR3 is TGCGCCAGCAGCCAAGCTGGAACCTACGAGCAGTACTTC.

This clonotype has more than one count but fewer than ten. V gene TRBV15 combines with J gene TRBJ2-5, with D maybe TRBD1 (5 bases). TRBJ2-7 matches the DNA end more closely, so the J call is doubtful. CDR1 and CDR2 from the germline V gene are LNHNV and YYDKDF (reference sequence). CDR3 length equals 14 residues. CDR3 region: CATTDIRQPYEQYF. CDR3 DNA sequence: TGTGCCACCACCGATATCCGACAGCCCTACGAGCAGTACTTC.

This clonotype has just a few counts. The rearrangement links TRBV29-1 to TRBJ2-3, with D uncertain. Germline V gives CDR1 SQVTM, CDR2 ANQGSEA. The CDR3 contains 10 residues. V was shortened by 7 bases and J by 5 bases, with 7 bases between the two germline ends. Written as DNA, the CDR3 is TGCAGCGCATATCTAGATACGCAGTATTTT. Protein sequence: CSAYLDTQYF.

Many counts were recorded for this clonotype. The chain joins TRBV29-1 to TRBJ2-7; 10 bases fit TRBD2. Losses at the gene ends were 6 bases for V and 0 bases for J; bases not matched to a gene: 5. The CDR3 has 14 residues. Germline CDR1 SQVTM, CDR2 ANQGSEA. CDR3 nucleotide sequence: TGCAGCGTACTGGGACTAGCGAACTCCTACGAGCAGTACTTC. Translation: CSVLGLANSYEQYF.

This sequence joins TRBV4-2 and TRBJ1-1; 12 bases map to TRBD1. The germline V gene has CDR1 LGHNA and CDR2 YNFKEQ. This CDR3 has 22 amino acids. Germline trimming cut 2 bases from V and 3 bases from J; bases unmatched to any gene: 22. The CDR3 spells CASSQKGIGTGGVKRVDTEAFF. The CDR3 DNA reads TGTGCCAGCAGCCAAAAGGGCATCGGGACAGGGGGCGTGAAACGGGTGGACACTGAAGCTTTCTTT.

This CDR3 reads CASTEWSSGRDEQFF. The CDR3 DNA sequence: TGTGCCAGCACCGAATGGAGTAGCGGGAGGGATGAGCAGTTCTTC. V gene TRBV6-6 combines with J gene TRBJ2-1, with 11 nucleotides matching TRBD2. After removal of 7 bases from V and 8 bases from J, the junction contained 10 bases not matched to a gene. The length of the CDR3 is 15 residues. The germline V gene encodes CDR1 MNHNY and CDR2 SVGAGI (reference sequence).